This is a list of T cell receptor beta chains from one sample in a study of metastatic and nonmetastatic thyroid tumors. TCRdb reassembled clones from the PCR reads with MiXCR. The sample shows tens of thousands of clones, over 25% of them seen only once. Source material: blood. These receptor sequences come from a male donor with papillary thyroid cancer or a benign thyroid nodule (not recorded which). Some clones in this sample may be carry-over from other donors' samples. CDR3s include the opening cysteine and the closing phenylalanine or tryptophan. Each record gives: V gene, J gene, clone size, D gene, CDR3 DNA, CDR3 protein. The D gene is left open where the match is weak. Clone size, where shown, is once, few, many, or a class for clones that have expanded.

TRBV7-8,TRBJ2-1,few,-,TGTGCCAGCGGCGTAGATGTTGAGCAGTTCTTC,CASGVDVEQFF
TRBV4-1,TRBJ2-1,-,TRBD2,TGCGCCAGCAGCCAAGGAGGGACTAGCGTTTATGAGCAGTTCTTC,CASSQGGTSVYEQFF
TRBV28,TRBJ1-5,many,TRBD1,TGTGCCAGCAGTTTATCAGGGACAGGGGGCTTTCAGCCCCAGCATTTT,CASSLSGTGGFQPQHF
TRBV2,TRBJ1-5,many,-,TGTGCCAGCAGTGAAGCCTTCCAAATGCCCCAGCATTTT,CASSEAFQMPQHF
TRBV6-1,TRBJ1-1,-,-,TGTGCCAGCAGGGTGGGGCGGACTGAAGCTTTCTTT,CASRVGRTEAFF
TRBV11-2,TRBJ2-2,-,TRBD2,TGTGCCAGCAGCTACTCGAGCGGGGGGTCCACCGGGGAGCTGTTTTTT,CASSYSSGGSTGELFF
TRBV28,TRBJ2-1,many,-,TGTGCCAGCTGTTTACAGGGGGTTGGGGCGGGACTAATCTACAATGAGCAGTTCTTC,CASCLQGVGAGLIYNEQFF
TRBV6-2/TRBV6-3,TRBJ2-1,-,TRBD1,TGTGCCAGCAGTCCGCTTCGGGTGTATGGACAGGGACACTACAATGAGCAGTTCTTC,CASSPLRVYGQGHYNEQFF
TRBV28,TRBJ2-1,few,TRBD2,TGTGCCACATGTAAAGCGGGAGGGCTCTACAATGAGCAGTTCTTC,CATCKAGGLYNEQFF
TRBV4-1,TRBJ2-6,-,-,TGCGCCAGCAGCCAAGGGATGGTCCTGACTTTC,CASSQGMVLTF
TRBV20-1,TRBJ2-5,many,TRBD1,TGCAGTGCTACATCTGGACAGGACCCTCTACAAGAGACCCAGTACTTC,CSATSGQDPLQETQYF
TRBV20-1,TRBJ2-2,many,TRBD2,TGCAGTGCTAGTCGGCGGGGCGGGAGCGGAGGCACCGGGGAGCTGTTTTTT,CSASRRGGSGGTGELFF
TRBV5-1,TRBJ2-7,medium-sized,-,TGCGCCAGCAGCATACTACCTCGGGACACCCTGGAAATGAACGAGCAGTACTTC,CASSILPRDTLEMNEQYF